This TCR delta chain was profiled in a study of Vδ1+ human thymocytes. Study-wide findings and caveats: Thymic TRG and TRD repertoires appeared highly polyclonal, with Gaussian CDR3 length distributions.

Sequences come from RNA converted to cDNA by reverse transcription. The CDR3 regions were amplified by multiplex PCR from V-gene primers to a constant-region primer. TCRdb re-processed the multiplex PCR reads via CATT. This table has more than 50,000 delta-chain clones, roughly 16% appearing once. CDR3 length: 20 amino acids. Looked up from germline, CDR1 is TSWWSYY and CDR2 is QGS. Germline trimming cut 1 base from V and 5 bases from J; bases unmatched to any gene: 22. About this clone itself: Its antigen is still unknown.

The source of this sequence is a girl younger than two who had congenital heart surgery. Input material: Vdelta1+ gamma-delta thymocytes from the thymus. The sample's subset: FACS-sorted CD3+ TCRalphabeta- TCRVdelta1+ TCRVdelta2- thymocytes. The rearrangement joins TRDV1 to TRDJ1, with 7 bases identical to TRDD3. This CDR3 is CALGEHPSLVGGSPMDKLIF. In DNA form, the CDR3 reads TGTGCTCTTGGGGAACACCCCTCCCTCGTGGGGGGATCACCCATGGATAAACTCATCTTT.